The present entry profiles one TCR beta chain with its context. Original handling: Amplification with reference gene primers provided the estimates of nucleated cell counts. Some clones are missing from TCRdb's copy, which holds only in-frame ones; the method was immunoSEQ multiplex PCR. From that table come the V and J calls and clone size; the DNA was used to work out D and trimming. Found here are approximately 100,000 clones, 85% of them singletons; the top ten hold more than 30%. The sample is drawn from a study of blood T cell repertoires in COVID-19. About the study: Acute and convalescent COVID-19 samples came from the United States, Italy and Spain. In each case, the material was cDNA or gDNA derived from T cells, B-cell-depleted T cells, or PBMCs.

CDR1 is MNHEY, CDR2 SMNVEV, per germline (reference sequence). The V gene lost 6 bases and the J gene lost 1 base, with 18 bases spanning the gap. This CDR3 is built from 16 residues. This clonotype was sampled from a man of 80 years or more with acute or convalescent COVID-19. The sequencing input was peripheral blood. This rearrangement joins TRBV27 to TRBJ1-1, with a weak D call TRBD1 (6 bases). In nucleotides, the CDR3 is TGTGCCAGCAGACTGGGGGCAGGGAAACCGAACACTGAAGCTTTCTTT. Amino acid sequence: CASRLGAGKPNTEAFF.